Listed here are 30 T cell receptor beta chains from one sample, sequenced in a study of OX40 agonist ivuxolimab in advanced cancers. Measured with immunoSEQ multiplex PCR; TCRdb has only the in-frame clones, and not every one. The table lists about 77,000 clones, 85% of them singletons. Sequenced material: CD4+ or CD8+ T cells sorted from blood, taken in a trial of the OX40 agonist ivuxolimab. These receptors were collected from an adult with an advanced solid tumor such as melanoma, head and neck, liver or kidney cancer.

This clone was seen only a few times. CDR3 residues: CASSGERGTHTDTQYF. In DNA form, the CDR3 reads TGTGCCAGTTCCGGAGAGCGGGGAACTCACACAGATACGCAGTATTTT. The chain couples TRBV28 to TRBJ2-3; TRBD2 agrees at 7 bases. There are 16 residues in the CDR3. V lost 9 bases and J lost 2; bases outside the gene matches: 14. Looked up from germline, CDR1 is MDHEN and CDR2 is SYDVKM.

The chain carries TRBV9 and TRBJ1-6, with D hard to call. The length of the CDR3 is 16 residues. CDR1 and CDR2 (germline): SGDLS, YYNGEE. Trimming left V 4 bases short and J 0 bases short, with 11 bases between. The CDR3 region has the DNA TGTGCCAGCAGCCCCAGGACTGCCTCCTATAATTCACCCCTCCACTTT. It yields the protein CASSPRTASYNSPLHF.

The rearrangement links TRBV6-5 to TRBJ2-7, with D maybe TRBD1 (6 bases). Between the trimmed V and J ends, which lost 11 bases and 2 bases, there was a span of 13 bases. The CDR3 extends over 12 amino acids. The V gene's germline CDR1 is MNHEY and CDR2 SVGAGI. As DNA, the CDR3 is TGTGCCTGCAATGAGGGGGCCTACGAGCAGTACTTC. This translates into CACNEGAYEQYF.

V and J are TRBV4-3 and TRBJ1-2; the D is unclear. Trimming cost V 0 bases and J 0 bases, with 8 bases left between them. Looked up from germline, CDR1 is LGHNA and CDR2 is YSLEER. This CDR3 has 15 amino acids. The CDR3 nucleotides are TGCGCCAGCAGCCAAGAGGTATTTCCTAACTATGGCTACACCTTC. The encoded protein is CASSQEVFPNYGYTF.

J is TRBJ1-3 and V is TRBV14; D gene ambiguous. The CDR3 totals 13 residues. With 1 base removed from V and 4 bases from J, the gap between germline ends came to 5 bases. Germline lookup yields CDR1 SGHDN and CDR2 FVKESK. The CDR3 region has the DNA TGTGCCAGCAGCCAAGCGGCGGGAAACACCATATATTTT. Protein sequence: CASSQAAGNTIYF.

The rearrangement links TRBV9 to TRBJ2-1, with TRBD1 as a possible D gene (6 bases). Trimming took off 3 bases at V and 4 bases at J, with 17 bases between the two ends. Germline V lookup: CDR1 SGDLS, CDR2 YYNGEE. The CDR3 loop spans 16 amino acids. The CDR3 region has the DNA TGTGCCAGCAGCGCCAGCGGACAGATATTGTACAATGAGCAGTTCTTC. Encoded protein: CASSASGQILYNEQFF.

The rearrangement uses TRBV5-6 and TRBJ2-5; D gene ambiguous. The CDR3 totals 15 residues. V lost 3 bases and J lost 3, with 15 bases in between. The germline gives CDR1 SGHDT, CDR2 YYEEEE. DNA of the CDR3: TGTGCCAGCAGCTCCCTTTCTAGAGACGAAGAGACCCAGTACTTC. Translating gives CASSSLSRDEETQYF.

V and J are TRBV11-2 and TRBJ2-7; D is undetermined. Per germline, CDR1 SGHAT and CDR2 FQNNGV. The CDR3 totals 12 residues. The germline V and J ends were trimmed by 2 bases and 4 bases, with 6 bases remaining between them. CDR3 amino acids: CASSLSGYEQYF. CDR3 DNA sequence: TGTGCCAGCAGCTTATCGGGTTACGAGCAGTACTTC.

This clone came up a few times. The chain combines TRBV10-3 with TRBJ2-1; 11 nucleotides align to TRBD2. This CDR3 is 16 amino acids long. The V and J ends lost 2 bases and 7 bases, in that order; junction bases with no gene match: 7. Germline V gives CDR1 ENHRY, CDR2 SYGVKD. CDR3 bases: TGTGCCATCAGTGAGACTAGCGGGGGTTCGGTGAATGAGCAGTTCTTC. Amino acid sequence: CAISETSGGSVNEQFF.

This chain joins TRBV6-4 and TRBJ1-2, with D possibly TRBD1 on 5 matching bases. The CDR3 runs to 14 residues. Trimming shortened V by 3 bases and J by 4 bases, and 12 bases separated the two germline ends. Germline values: CDR1 MRHNA, CDR2 SNTAGT. This CDR3 is CASSEDRRSYGYTF. DNA of the CDR3: TGTGCCAGCAGTGAAGACAGACGGAGCTATGGCTACACCTTC.

The chain is built from TRBV19 and TRBJ1-2; TRBD1 matches 9 bases. The CDR3 contains 13 residues. CDR1 LNHDA and CDR2 SQIVND come from the germline V gene (reference sequence). With 7 bases clipped from V and 8 bases from J, the junction kept 8 bases outside the gene matches. The CDR3 bases are TGTGCCAGTACCAACAGGGACAGGGAAGGCTACACCTTC. Its translation is CASTNRDREGYTF. Complete variable domain (other parts from reference TRBV19 and TRBJ1-2): DGGITQSPKYLFRKEGQNVTLSCEQNLNHDAMYWYRQDPGQGLRLIYYSQIVNDFQKGDIAEGYSVSREKKESFPLTVTSAQKNPTAFYLCASTNRDREGYTFGSGTRLTVV.

The rearrangement joins TRBV6-5 to TRBJ1-6, with a possible D match to TRBD1 (5 bases). Germline V lookup: CDR1 MNHEY, CDR2 SVGAGI. Trimming cost V 0 bases and J 8 bases, with 14 bases left between them. CDR3 size: 16 residues. CDR3 DNA sequence: TGTGCCAGCAGTTACTCGACCCAGGGAGGTGATTCACCCCTCCACTTT. Translation gives CASSYSTQGGDSPLHF.

This sequence joins TRBV18 and TRBJ2-5; 7 bases match TRBD1. The germline gives CDR1 KGHSH, CDR2 LQKENI. The CDR3 runs to 15 residues. Trimming cost V 2 bases and J 2 bases; bases outside gene matches: 5. The CDR3 nucleotides read TGTGCCAGCTCACCATTTAACAGGGGTCAAGAGACCCAGTACTTC. It is translated as CASSPFNRGQETQYF.

CDR3 bases: TGCGCCAGCAGCTTGGGACAGGGAGGAACCGGGGAGCTGTTTTTT. Amino acids: CASSLGQGGTGELFF. V usage is TRBV5-1 and J usage is TRBJ2-2; tentatively, D is TRBD1 (7 bases). Trimming removed 0 bases from V and 5 bases from J, with 11 bases in between. Germline V CDR1 and CDR2: SGHRS, YFSETQ. The CDR3 is 15 residues long.

The J gene is TRBJ2-3, the V gene TRBV7-9; D possibly corresponds to TRBD2 (5 bases). Germline values: CDR1 SEHNR, CDR2 FQNEAQ (reference sequence). The V gene lost 1 base and the J gene lost 1 base, with 6 bases spanning the gap. The CDR3 has 14 amino acids. The CDR3 nucleotides read TGTGCCAGCAGCTTAGTCGGGGGCACAGATACGCAGTATTTT. Protein product: CASSLVGGTDTQYF.

The table lists this clone with a count of one. The chain recombines TRBV7-8 with TRBJ2-5; 11 nucleotides line up with TRBD2. There are 14 residues in the CDR3. Germline V lookup: CDR1 SGHVS, CDR2 FQNEAQ. The ends lost 2 bases at V and 5 bases at J; junction bases unmatched: 1. CDR3 amino acids: CASSLRTSGETQYF. As DNA, the CDR3 is TGTGCCAGCAGCTTAAGGACTAGCGGGGAGACCCAGTACTTC.

This chain links TRBV9 with TRBJ2-5; D gene ambiguous. Germline assignment: CDR1 SGDLS and CDR2 YYNGEE. This CDR3 has 13 residues. V shed 1 base and J shed 5 bases, with 9 bases lying between them. The CDR3 DNA reads TGTGCCAGCAGCGTATCGCAGTGGGAGACCCAGTACTTC. Encoded protein: CASSVSQWETQYF.

The genes are TRBV6-5 and TRBJ2-7; D gene unclear. The CDR3 runs to 13 residues. Germline CDR1 is MNHEY and CDR2 is SVGAGI. The V end lost 6 bases, the J end lost 3 bases, and 12 bases lay between the germline ends. Here the CDR3 reads CASSYRTGYEQYF. The CDR3 region has the DNA TGTGCCAGCAGCTATAGGACGGGCTACGAGCAGTACTTC.

The CDR3 sequence is CASSQGPSAGELFF. CDR3 DNA: TGCGCCAGCAGCCAAGGTCCTAGCGCTGGGGAGCTGTTTTTT. The V call is TRBV4-1, the J call TRBJ2-2; D possibly corresponds to TRBD2 (6 bases). The V end was cut by 1 base, the J end by 8 bases, with 11 bases between. Germline lookup yields CDR1 MGHRA and CDR2 YSYEKL. CDR3 size: 14 residues.

The rearrangement joins TRBV7-2 to TRBJ2-7; 9 nucleotides agree with TRBD1. Germline CDR1 reads SGHTA; CDR2 reads FQGNSA. The CDR3 contains 15 residues. V lost 7 bases and J lost 2; bases outside the gene matches: 9. CDR3 amino acids: CASIRGTGNTYEQYF. DNA of the CDR3: TGTGCCAGCATAAGGGGGACAGGGAACACCTACGAGCAGTACTTC.

The gene calls are TRBV14 and TRBJ2-1, with 11 bases matching TRBD2. CDR1 is SGHDN, CDR2 FVKESK, per germline. The length of the CDR3 is 17 residues. The V and J ends lost 4 bases and 5 bases, in that order; junction bases with no gene match: 10. CDR3 coding DNA: TGTGCCAGCAGCCTGCTAGCGGGGGGAACAAAAGACAATGAGCAGTTCTTC. Translation gives CASSLLAGGTKDNEQFF. Complete variable domain (other parts from reference TRBV14 and TRBJ2-1): EAGVTQFPSHSVIEKGQTVTLRCDPISGHDNLYWYRRVMGKEIKFLLHFVKESKQDESGMPNNRFLAERTGGTYSTLKVQPAELEDSGVYFCASSLLAGGTKDNEQFFGPGTRLTVL.

J is TRBJ2-2 and V is TRBV18, with D possibly called TRBD1 or TRBD2 (5 bases each). The CDR3 loop spans 16 amino acids. The germline V gene has CDR1 KGHSH and CDR2 LQKENI. V was clipped by 1 base and J by 1 base, with 10 bases between them. The CDR3, as DNA: TGTGCCAGCTCACCACGATCGGGACGGAACACCGGGGAGCTGTTTTTT. Translated, it gives CASSPRSGRNTGELFF. The entire variable domain, with the rest obtained from reference TRBV18 and TRBJ2-2, is as follows: NAGVMQNPRHLVRRRGQEARLRCSPMKGHSHVYWYRQLPEEGLKFMVYLQKENIIDESGMPKERFSAEFPKEGPSILRIQQVVRGDSAAYFCASSPRSGRNTGELFFGEGSRLTVL.

The gene calls are TRBV6-6 and TRBJ2-5, with 7 nucleotides matching TRBD2. CDR1 and CDR2 (germline): MNHNY, SVGAGI (reference sequence). The CDR3 is made up of 14 amino acids. V shed 7 bases, J shed 7 bases, and the junction held 12 bases outside the gene matches. CDR3 amino acids: CASTVREAGGTQYF. CDR3 nucleotide sequence: TGTGCCAGCACCGTCCGGGAGGCCGGGGGGACCCAGTACTTC.

The V gene is TRBV7-2, the J gene TRBJ2-3, with 9 bases lining up with TRBD1. The V and J ends lost 5 bases and 3 bases, in that order; junction bases with no gene match: 6. Germline CDR1 SGHTA, CDR2 FQGNSA. The CDR3 length is 15 residues. CDR3 loop: CASSQMGQGTDTQYF. The CDR3 nucleotides are TGTGCCAGCAGCCAAATGGGACAGGGAACAGATACGCAGTATTTT.

The CDR3 protein is CSVVRGGRRTDTQYF. CDR3 DNA: TGCAGCGTTGTGCGAGGGGGCCGACGCACAGATACGCAGTATTTT. This chain connects TRBV29-1 to TRBJ2-3; TRBD1 matches 7 bases. This CDR3 is built from 15 residues. CDR1 is SQVTM and CDR2 is ANQGSEA in the germline V gene. J was trimmed by 1 base and V by 4 bases; bases with no gene match: 8.

The chain joins TRBV15 to TRBJ2-4, with D uncertain. Germline V gene sequence: CDR1 LNHNV, CDR2 YYDKDF (reference sequence). Trimming left V 2 bases short and J 2 bases short, with 16 bases between. The CDR3 loop spans 17 amino acids. The CDR3 reads CATSRQEPGRSKNIQYF. The DNA for the CDR3 is TGTGCCACCAGCAGACAGGAACCCGGGCGATCCAAAAACATTCAGTACTTC.

The chain is built from TRBV18 and TRBJ1-3; unclear D gene. The CDR3 is made up of 15 amino acids. CDR1 KGHSH and CDR2 LQKENI come from the germline V gene. Trimming left V 2 bases short and J 0 bases short, with 8 bases between. The CDR3 coding sequence is TGTGCCAGCTCACCATTGGGCACCTCTGGAAACACCATATATTTT. Amino acids: CASSPLGTSGNTIYF.

DNA of the CDR3: TGCGCCAGCAGCCCCTTTAGCGGTAGCTCCTACAATGAGCAGTTCTTC. As protein: CASSPFSGSSYNEQFF. The rearrangement links TRBV5-1 to TRBJ2-1, with D possibly matching TRBD2 (6 bases). V was shortened by 4 bases and J by 0 bases, with 14 bases between the two germline ends. Germline CDR1 SGHRS, CDR2 YFSETQ. This CDR3 has 16 amino acids.

The rearrangement joins TRBV6-6 to TRBJ1-2, with D perhaps TRBD1 (5 bases). Germline V CDR1 and CDR2: MNHNY, SVGAGI (reference sequence). Trimming shortened V by 7 bases and J by 5 bases, and 17 bases separated the two germline ends. The CDR3 consists of 14 residues. Here the CDR3 DNA reads TGTGCCAGCACCTTCTTGCAGGGAGGTTATGGCTACACCTTC. Its protein product is CASTFLQGGYGYTF.

This chain connects TRBV7-3 to TRBJ2-3; D perhaps matches TRBD1 (6 bases). This CDR3 region has 13 residues. The ends were cut back, 3 bases at V and 4 bases at J, with 8 bases in the middle. Germline V gene data show CDR1 as SGHTA and CDR2 as FQGTGA. CDR3 in DNA: TGTGCCAGCAGCTTGCAGGGGTCAGATACGCAGTATTTT. Protein sequence: CASSLQGSDTQYF.